This is a list of T cell receptor beta chains from one sample in a study of T cell changes during pregnancy in multiple sclerosis. Some clones are missing from TCRdb's copy, which holds only in-frame ones; the method was immunoSEQ multiplex PCR. Of 30,000 to 45,000 clones listed, more than 85% are singletons. The sequencing used CD8+ T cells from peripheral blood mononuclear cells, collected in the first trimester of pregnancy. Receptors originate from a female donor with multiple sclerosis, enrolled in a pregnancy study. CDR3s include the opening cysteine and the closing phenylalanine or tryptophan. A D gene is named only where the DNA matches it firmly. Clone size is stated in some rows and not others, as once, few, many or a class when expanded.

j_gene | abundance | d_gene | v_gene | CDR3aa | CDR3nt
TRBJ2-3 | NA | NA | TRBV15 | CATSAHRTGGTDTQYF | TGTGCCACCAGCGCACACCGGACAGGAGGGACAGATACGCAGTATTTT
TRBJ2-7 | NA | TRBD1 | TRBV30 | CAWGDSNEQYF | TGTGCCTGGGGGGACAGTAACGAGCAGTACTTC
TRBJ2-7 | NA | TRBD2 | TRBV27 | CASGWGKAGGASFYEQYF | TGTGCCAGTGGTTGGGGAAAAGCGGGGGGGGCCTCATTTTACGAGCAGTACTTC
TRBJ1-1 | NA | NA | TRBV6-6 | CASSPVSSMNTEAFF | TGTGCCAGCAGTCCCGTGAGCTCGATGAACACTGAAGCTTTCTTT
TRBJ1-2 | once | NA | TRBV4-1 | CASSQEAGYKGDYGYTF | TGCGCCAGCAGCCAAGAGGCAGGGTACAAGGGGGACTATGGCTACACCTTC
TRBJ2-5 | NA | TRBD1 | TRBV28 | CASTYRTGRGEETQYF | TGTGCCAGCACGTACCGGACAGGGCGCGGGGAAGAGACCCAGTACTTC
TRBJ2-7 | NA | NA | TRBV27 | CASSLVHQAYEQYF | TGTGCCAGCAGCTTGGTCCACCAGGCCTACGAGCAGTACTTC
TRBJ2-5 | NA | NA | TRBV5-1 | CASSQGYQETQYF | TGCGCCAGCAGTCAGGGGTACCAAGAGACCCAGTACTTC
TRBJ2-6 | NA | TRBD1 | TRBV4-2 | CASSQGDSNSGANVLTF | TGTGCCAGCAGCCAAGGGGACAGTAACTCTGGGGCCAACGTCCTGACTTTC
TRBJ2-1 | NA | NA | TRBV11-3 | CASSSMGGRNEQFF | TGTGCCAGCAGCTCGATGGGGGGAAGGAATGAGCAGTTCTTC
TRBJ1-5 | NA | NA | TRBV19 | CASSVPGAENQPQHF | TGTGCCAGTAGTGTACCAGGGGCTGAAAATCAGCCCCAGCATTTT
TRBJ2-2 | NA | TRBD1 | TRBV9 | CASSALTPGQGTGELFF | TGTGCCAGCAGCGCCCTTACCCCGGGACAGGGAACCGGGGAGCTGTTTTTT
TRBJ2-5 | NA | NA | TRBV18 | CASQSGAGRDAETQYF | TGTGCCAGCCAAAGCGGCGCAGGGCGGGATGCAGAGACCCAGTACTTC
TRBJ1-5 | NA | NA | TRBV6-1 | CASSEMGASQPQHF | TGTGCCAGCAGTGAAATGGGGGCGAGTCAGCCCCAGCATTTT
TRBJ2-3 | NA | NA | TRBV9 | CASSDTYGDLWRTDTQYF | TGTGCCAGCAGCGATACCTACGGGGATCTGTGGCGCACAGATACGCAGTATTTT
TRBJ2-2 | NA | TRBD2 | TRBV5-1 | CASKGSGGVRPGELFF | TGCGCCAGCAAAGGTAGCGGGGGGGTCCGCCCCGGGGAGCTGTTTTTT
TRBJ1-2 | NA | TRBD1 | TRBV7-9 | CASSFPGQGADGYTF | TGTGCCAGCAGCTTCCCGGGACAGGGGGCAGACGGCTACACCTTC
TRBJ2-1 | NA | NA | TRBV20-1 | CSASPQFF | TGCAGTGCTAGCCCACAGTTCTTC
TRBJ2-7 | once | NA | TRBV13 | CASTGGQTYEQYF | TGTGCCAGCACCGGGGGACAGACCTACGAGCAGTACTTC
TRBJ1-4 | NA | NA | TRBV27 | CASSSTYSSGEKLFF | TGTGCCAGCAGTTCTACGTACAGTTCGGGGGAAAAACTGTTTTTT
TRBJ1-4 | NA | NA | TRBV7-9 | CASSNTGNSRFEKLFF | TGTGCCAGCAGCAATACAGGGAATTCGCGATTTGAAAAACTGTTTTTT
TRBJ1-1 | NA | NA | TRBV9 | CASSSGGAGAFF | TGTGCCAGCAGCAGTGGGGGGGCCGGGGCTTTCTTT
TRBJ2-3 | NA | NA | TRBV15 | CATSSTGGTDTQYF | TGTGCCACCTCAAGTACCGGGGGCACAGATACGCAGTATTTT
TRBJ1-2 | NA | NA | TRBV13 | CASSFRLGHHYGYTF | TGTGCCAGCAGCTTCCGGTTGGGACACCACTATGGCTACACCTTC
TRBJ1-4 | NA | NA | TRBV19 | CASSMERDNEKLFF | TGTGCCAGTAGTATGGAGAGGGATAATGAAAAACTGTTTTTT
TRBJ2-1 | NA | NA | TRBV11-3 | CASSLDSGRGYNEQFF | TGTGCCAGCAGCTTAGATAGCGGTCGGGGATACAATGAGCAGTTCTTC
TRBJ2-7 | NA | TRBD1 | TRBV6-5 | CASSYGTGEEQYF | TGTGCCAGCAGTTACGGGACAGGGGAAGAGCAGTACTTC
TRBJ1-5 | NA | NA | TRBV27 | CASSPPGLNQPQHF | TGTGCCAGCAGTCCCCCGGGTCTAAATCAGCCCCAGCATTTT
TRBJ2-1 | few | TRBD2 | TRBV7-3 | CASSSGGVYNEQFF | TGTGCCAGCAGCTCTGGGGGGGTATACAATGAGCAGTTCTTC
TRBJ2-1 | NA | NA | TRBV9 | CASSVEAASSYNEQFF | TGTGCCAGCAGCGTAGAAGCGGCTAGCTCCTACAATGAGCAGTTCTTC
TRBJ1-1 | NA | TRBD1 | TRBV6-1 | CASSEAWGDSEEAFF | TGTGCCAGCAGTGAAGCCTGGGGGGACAGCGAAGAAGCTTTCTTT
TRBJ2-2 | NA | NA | TRBV6-6 | CASSFSGELFF | TGTGCCAGCAGTTTCTCCGGGGAGCTGTTTTTT
TRBJ2-1 | NA | TRBD2 | TRBV27 | CASSLQSGGYNEQFF | TGTGCCAGCAGTTTACAGAGCGGGGGTTACAATGAGCAGTTCTTC
TRBJ1-5 | NA | NA | TRBV19 | CASSMGEYSNQPQHF | TGTGCCAGTAGTATGGGCGAGTATAGCAATCAGCCCCAGCATTTT
TRBJ2-1 | once | TRBD1 | TRBV7-8 | CASTNRDRGRLNNEQFF | TGTGCCAGCACGAACCGGGACAGGGGCCGATTAAACAATGAGCAGTTCTTC
TRBJ2-3 | few | TRBD2 | TRBV10-3 | CACGGGGTDTQYF | TGTGCCTGTGGTGGGGGGGGCACAGATACGCAGTATTTT
TRBJ2-3 | NA | TRBD2 | TRBV30 | CAWKARGGRTDTQYF | TGTGCCTGGAAGGCGCGGGGGGGTCGAACAGATACGCAGTATTTT
TRBJ1-2 | NA | NA | TRBV2 | CASSEGTVTYGYTF | TGTGCCAGCAGTGAAGGTACAGTTACCTATGGCTACACCTTC
TRBJ1-2 | NA | TRBD1 | TRBV5-1 | CASSPGQGVGYTF | TGCGCCAGCAGCCCGGGACAGGGGGTTGGCTACACCTTC
TRBJ2-5 | NA | NA | TRBV29-1 | CSVRNDRGGRETQYF | TGCAGCGTTCGGAATGACAGAGGCGGTCGGGAGACCCAGTACTTC
TRBJ1-4 | NA | TRBD1 | TRBV5-1 | CASSFDRGLNEKLFF | TGCGCCAGCAGCTTCGACAGGGGGCTTAATGAAAAACTGTTTTTT
TRBJ1-2 | once | TRBD1 | TRBV4-1 | CASSLGQGAVGPYGYTF | TGCGCCAGCAGCCTGGGACAGGGGGCGGTAGGACCTTATGGCTACACCTTC
TRBJ2-5 | few | NA | TRBV11-2 | CASSLGWGEETQYF | TGTGCCAGCAGCTTAGGGTGGGGAGAAGAGACCCAGTACTTC
TRBJ2-5 | NA | NA | TRBV7-8 | CASSLVGAILEETQYF | TGTGCCAGCAGCTTAGTGGGGGCGATCCTAGAAGAGACCCAGTACTTC
TRBJ1-4 | NA | NA | TRBV6-1 | CASSEVGTQAKLFF | TGTGCCAGCAGTGAAGTAGGCACTCAGGCCAAACTGTTTTTT
TRBJ2-2 | NA | NA | TRBV11-1 | CASSLGSGGYSGELFF | TGTGCCAGCAGCTTAGGTTCTGGGGGGTATAGCGGGGAGCTGTTTTTT
TRBJ2-3 | NA | TRBD2 | TRBV9 | CASSDRGLASTDTQYF | TGTGCCAGCAGTGACCGGGGACTAGCTAGCACAGATACGCAGTATTTT
TRBJ1-2 | NA | TRBD1 | TRBV29-1 | CSANVRDRDNYGYTF | TGCAGCGCAAACGTACGGGACAGGGATAACTATGGCTACACCTTC